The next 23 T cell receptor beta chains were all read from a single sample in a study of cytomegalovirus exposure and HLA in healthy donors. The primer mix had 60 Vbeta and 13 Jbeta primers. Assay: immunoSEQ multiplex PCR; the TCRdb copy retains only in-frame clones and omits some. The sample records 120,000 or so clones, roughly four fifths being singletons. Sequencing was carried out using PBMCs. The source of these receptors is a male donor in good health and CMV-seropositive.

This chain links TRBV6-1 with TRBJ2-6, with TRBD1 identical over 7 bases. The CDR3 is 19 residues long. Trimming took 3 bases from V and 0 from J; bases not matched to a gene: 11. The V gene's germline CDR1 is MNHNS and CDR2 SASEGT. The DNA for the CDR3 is TGTGCCAGCAGTGAGCGACAGGGATCCCTATACTCTGGGGCCAACGTCCTGACTTTC. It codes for CASSERQGSLYSGANVLTF.

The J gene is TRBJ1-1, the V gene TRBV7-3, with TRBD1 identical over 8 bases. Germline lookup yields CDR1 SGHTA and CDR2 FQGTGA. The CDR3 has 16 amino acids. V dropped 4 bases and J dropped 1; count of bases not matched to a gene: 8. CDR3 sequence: CASSSPGGTGNTEAFF. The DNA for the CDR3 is TGTGCCAGCAGCTCTCCCGGGGGGACAGGGAACACTGAAGCTTTCTTT. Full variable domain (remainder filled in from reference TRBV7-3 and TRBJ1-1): GAGVSQTPSNKVTEKGKYVELRCDPISGHTALYWYRQSLGQGPEFLIYFQGTGAADDSGLPNDRFFAVRPEGSVSTLKIQRTERGDSAVYLCASSSPGGTGNTEAFFGQGTRLTVV.

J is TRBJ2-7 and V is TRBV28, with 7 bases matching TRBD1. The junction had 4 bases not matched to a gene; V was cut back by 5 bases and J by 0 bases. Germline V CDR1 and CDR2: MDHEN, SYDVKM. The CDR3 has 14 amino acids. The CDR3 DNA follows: TGTGCCAGCAGTGGCCGGGACAGCTCCTACGAGCAGTACTTC. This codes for CASSGRDSSYEQYF.

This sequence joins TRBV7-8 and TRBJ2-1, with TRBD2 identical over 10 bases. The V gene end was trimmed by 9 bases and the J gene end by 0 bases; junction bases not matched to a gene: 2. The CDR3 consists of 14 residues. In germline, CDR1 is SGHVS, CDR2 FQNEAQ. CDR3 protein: CASASGSSYNEQFF. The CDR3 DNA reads TGTGCCAGTGCTAGCGGGAGCTCCTACAATGAGCAGTTCTTC.

CDR3 bases: TGCAGCGTTGGCCTCCCAACGTCAGTATACCCTGAAGCTTTCTTT. Encoded protein: CSVGLPTSVYPEAFF. The chain employs TRBV29-1 and TRBJ1-1; D uncertain. The CDR3 contains 15 residues. The germline V gene encodes CDR1 SQVTM and CDR2 ANQGSEA. The V end was cut by 4 bases, the J end by 6 bases, with 21 bases between.

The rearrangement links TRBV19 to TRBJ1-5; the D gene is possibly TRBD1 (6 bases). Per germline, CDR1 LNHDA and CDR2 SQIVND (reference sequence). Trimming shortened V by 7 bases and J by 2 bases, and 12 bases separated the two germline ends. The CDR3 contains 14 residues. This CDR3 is CASTFRQGNQPQHF. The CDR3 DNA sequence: TGTGCCAGTACTTTTCGACAGGGCAATCAGCCCCAGCATTTT.

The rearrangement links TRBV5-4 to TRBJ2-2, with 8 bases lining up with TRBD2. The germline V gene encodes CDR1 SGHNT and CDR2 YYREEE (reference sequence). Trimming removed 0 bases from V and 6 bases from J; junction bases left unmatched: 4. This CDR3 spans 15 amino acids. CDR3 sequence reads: CASSLVGRASGELFF. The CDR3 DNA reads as TGTGCCAGCAGCTTGGTCGGGAGGGCGTCCGGGGAGCTGTTTTTT.

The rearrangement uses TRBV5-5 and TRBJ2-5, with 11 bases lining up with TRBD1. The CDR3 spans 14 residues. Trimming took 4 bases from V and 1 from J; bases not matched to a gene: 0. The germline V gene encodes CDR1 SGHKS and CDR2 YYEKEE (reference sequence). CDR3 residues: CASSGTGGQETQYF. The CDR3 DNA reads TGTGCCAGCAGCGGGACAGGGGGCCAAGAGACCCAGTACTTC.

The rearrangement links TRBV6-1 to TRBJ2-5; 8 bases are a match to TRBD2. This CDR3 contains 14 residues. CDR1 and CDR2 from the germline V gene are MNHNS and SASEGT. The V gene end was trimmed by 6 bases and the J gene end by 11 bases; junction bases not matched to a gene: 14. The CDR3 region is CASRDRSGSREQYF. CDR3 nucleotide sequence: TGTGCCAGCAGGGACAGAAGCGGGAGTAGGGAGCAGTACTTC.

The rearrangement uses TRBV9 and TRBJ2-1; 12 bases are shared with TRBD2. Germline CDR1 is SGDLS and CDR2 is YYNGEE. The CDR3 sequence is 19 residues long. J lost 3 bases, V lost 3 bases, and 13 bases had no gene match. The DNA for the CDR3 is TGTGCCAGCAGCGCCCCTAGCGGGAGGGCATCTGAGGTCTACAATGAGCAGTTCTTC. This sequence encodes CASSAPSGRASEVYNEQFF.

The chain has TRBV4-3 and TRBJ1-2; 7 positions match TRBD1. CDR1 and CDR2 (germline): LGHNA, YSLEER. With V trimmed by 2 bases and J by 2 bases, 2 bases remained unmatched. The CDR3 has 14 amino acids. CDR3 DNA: TGCGCCAGCAGCCAATCGACAGGGAACTATGGCTACACCTTC. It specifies CASSQSTGNYGYTF.

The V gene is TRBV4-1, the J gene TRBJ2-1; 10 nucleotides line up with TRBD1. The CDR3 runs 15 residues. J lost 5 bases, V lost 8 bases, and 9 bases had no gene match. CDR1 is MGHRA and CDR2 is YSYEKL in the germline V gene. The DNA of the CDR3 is TGCGCCAGCGGTCCAAGGACAGGGGGAAACAATGAGCAGTTCTTC. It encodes CASGPRTGGNNEQFF.

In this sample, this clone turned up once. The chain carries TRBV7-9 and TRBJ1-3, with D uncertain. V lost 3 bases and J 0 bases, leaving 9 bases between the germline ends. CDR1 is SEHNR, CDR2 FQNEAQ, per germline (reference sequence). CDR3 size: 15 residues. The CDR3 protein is CASSFAGNSGNTIYF. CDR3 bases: TGTGCCAGCAGCTTTGCGGGAAACTCTGGAAACACCATATATTTT.

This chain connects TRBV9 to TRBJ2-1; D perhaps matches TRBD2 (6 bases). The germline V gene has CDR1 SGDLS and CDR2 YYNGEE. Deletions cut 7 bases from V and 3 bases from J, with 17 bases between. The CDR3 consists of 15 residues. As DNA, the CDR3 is TGTGCCAGCTCCGACGGGGGAGCGGTCTACAATGAGCAGTTCTTC. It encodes CASSDGGAVYNEQFF.

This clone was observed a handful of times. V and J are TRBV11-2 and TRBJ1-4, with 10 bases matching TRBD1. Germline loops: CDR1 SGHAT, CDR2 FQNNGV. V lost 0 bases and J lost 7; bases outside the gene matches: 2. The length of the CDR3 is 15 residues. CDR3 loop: CASSLDRTGGEKLFF. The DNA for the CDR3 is TGTGCCAGCAGCTTAGACCGGACAGGGGGTGAAAAACTGTTTTTT.

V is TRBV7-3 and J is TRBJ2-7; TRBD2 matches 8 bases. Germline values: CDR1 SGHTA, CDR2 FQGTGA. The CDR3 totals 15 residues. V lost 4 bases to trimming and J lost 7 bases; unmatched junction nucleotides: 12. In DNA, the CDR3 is TGTGCCAGCAGCTCGAGATCCGGGACTAGAGGGGAGCAGTACTTC. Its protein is CASSSRSGTRGEQYF.

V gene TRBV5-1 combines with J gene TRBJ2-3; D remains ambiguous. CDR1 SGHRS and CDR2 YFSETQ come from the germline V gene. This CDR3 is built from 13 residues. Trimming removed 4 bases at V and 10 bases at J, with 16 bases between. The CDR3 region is CASSPLSVFAQYF. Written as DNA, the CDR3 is TGCGCCAGCAGCCCTCTATCCGTTTTTGCGCAGTATTTT. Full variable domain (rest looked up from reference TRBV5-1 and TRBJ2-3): KAGVTQTPRYLIKTRGQQVTLSCSPISGHRSVSWYQQTPGQGLQFLFEYFSETQRNKGNFPGRFSGRQFSNSRSEMNVSTLELGDSALYLCASSPLSVFAQYFGPGTRLTVL.

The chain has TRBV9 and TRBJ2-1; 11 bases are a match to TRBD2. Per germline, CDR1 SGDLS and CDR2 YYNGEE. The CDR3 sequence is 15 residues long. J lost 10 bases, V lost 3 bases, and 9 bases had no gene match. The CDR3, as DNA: TGTGCCAGCAGCGCTTCGACTAGCGGGATGGCCGAGCAGTTCTTC. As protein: CASSASTSGMAEQFF.

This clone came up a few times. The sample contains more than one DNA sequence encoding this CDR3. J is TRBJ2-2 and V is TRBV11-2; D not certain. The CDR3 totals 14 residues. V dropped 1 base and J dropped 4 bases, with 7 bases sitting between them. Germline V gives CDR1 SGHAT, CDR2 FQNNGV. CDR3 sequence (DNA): TGTGCCAGCAGCTTAGTCCTAAGCACCGGGGAGCTGTTTTTT. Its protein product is CASSLVLSTGELFF. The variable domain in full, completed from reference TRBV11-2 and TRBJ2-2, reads EAGVAQSPRYKIIEKRQSVAFWCNPISGHATLYWYQQILGQGPKLLIQFQNNGVVDDSQLPKDRFSAERLKGVDSTLKIQPAKLEDSAVYLCASSLVLSTGELFFGEGSRLTVL.

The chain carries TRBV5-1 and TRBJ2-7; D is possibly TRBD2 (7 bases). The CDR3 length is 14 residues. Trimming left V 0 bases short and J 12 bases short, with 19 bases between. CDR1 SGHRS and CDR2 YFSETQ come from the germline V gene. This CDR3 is CASSLDREGGLPYF. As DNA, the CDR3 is TGCGCCAGCAGCTTGGATAGGGAGGGGGGATTGCCGTACTTC.

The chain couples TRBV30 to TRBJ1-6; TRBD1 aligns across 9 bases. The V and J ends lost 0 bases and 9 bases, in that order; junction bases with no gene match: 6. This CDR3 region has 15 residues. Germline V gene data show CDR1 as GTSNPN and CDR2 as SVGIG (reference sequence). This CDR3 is CAWSVQGTGSSPLHF. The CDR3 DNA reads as TGTGCCTGGAGTGTACAAGGGACAGGGAGTTCACCCCTCCACTTT.

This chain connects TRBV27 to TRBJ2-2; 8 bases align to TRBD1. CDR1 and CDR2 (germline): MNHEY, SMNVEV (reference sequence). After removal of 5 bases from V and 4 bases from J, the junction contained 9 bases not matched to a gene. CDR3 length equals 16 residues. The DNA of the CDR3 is TGTGCCAGCAGTCTAGGGACAGGAGCCTTCACCGGGGAGCTGTTTTTT. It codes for CASSLGTGAFTGELFF.

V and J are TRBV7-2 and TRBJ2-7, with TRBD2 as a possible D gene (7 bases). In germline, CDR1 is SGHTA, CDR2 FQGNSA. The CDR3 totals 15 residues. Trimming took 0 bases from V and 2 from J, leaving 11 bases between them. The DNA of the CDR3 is TGTGCCAGCAGCTTAGCCCGGGGGGCCACCTACGAGCAGTACTTC. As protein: CASSLARGATYEQYF.